This T cell receptor beta chain comes out of a study of T cells in Graves' hyperthyroidism and ophthalmopathy. Notes on the study in general: Model output signaled ophthalmopathy a median 6.5 months ahead of onset.

In regard to this clonotype: Its antigen is currently unknown.

CDR3 length equals 14 residues. Trimming took 2 bases from V and 5 from J, leaving 10 bases between them. Germline CDR1 reads MNHEY; CDR2 reads SMNVEV (reference sequence). Using RNA transcripts as the source, TCR beta CDR3 regions were amplified. The TCR CDR3 was amplified in a first-round RT-PCR using the HTBI primer set. Via MiXCR, TCRdb re-called the multiplex PCR reads, giving one row per CDR3 protein. The profile shows about 380,000 distinct CDR3 sequences, roughly 14% of them singletons. Graves' hyperthyroidism is called stable when ophthalmopathy does not progress within 18 months. Input material: blood. The TCR was taken from a woman aged 55-70 years with Graves' hyperthyroidism. The rearrangement joins TRBV27 to TRBJ2-1, with unresolved D. The CDR3 is CASSLARADNEQFF. The DNA for the CDR3 is TGTGCCAGCAGTTTAGCTAGGGCGGACAATGAGCAGTTCTTC.